This TCR beta chain is from a study of identical twins. Comments on this clonotype: Its antigen is undetermined.

Whole-study results and caveats: Alpha sequences that were out-of-frame and twin-shared showed an excess of low generation probability. In beta out-of-frame sequences, the excess sharing between twins was weaker. Abundant beta clonotypes from cord blood had fewer insertions, unlike memory repertoires, which showed none.

The V end was cut by 2 bases, the J end by 5 bases, with 10 bases between. There are 13 residues in the CDR3. Germline assignment: CDR1 SGHRS and CDR2 YFSETQ. From the 5' RACE reads, TCRdb called clonotypes with MiXCR, one entry per CDR3 protein. The sample lists around 470,000 distinct CDR3 sequences, approximately 15% occurring once. The same data also went into a second study, on yellow fever vaccine responses in identical twins.

The chain couples TRBV5-1 to TRBJ1-1, with D tentatively TRBD1 (5 bases). The sequence was collected from a woman under 30 in good health. What was sequenced was CD4+ T cells sorted from blood. The CDR3, as DNA: TGCGCCAGCAGCTTCCCCGGGGGAACTGAAGCTTTCTTT. This sequence encodes CASSFPGGTEAFF. The variable domain in full, completed from reference TRBV5-1 and TRBJ1-1, reads KAGVTQTPRYLIKTRGQQVTLSCSPISGHRSVSWYQQTPGQGLQFLFEYFSETQRNKGNFPGRFSGRQFSNSRSEMNVSTLELGDSALYLCASSFPGGTEAFFGQGTRLTVV.